This T cell receptor beta chain emerged from a study of CD8 T cells in ankylosing spondylitis (dated 2017 in TCRdb). Background on the whole study: To find TCR variants linked to disease, the study profiled T cell receptor beta repertoires in ankylosing spondylitis patients and healthy donors. The whole study cohort included about a hundred healthy donors and 25 ankylosing spondylitis patients. Samples of peripheral blood were taken, and for ankylosing spondylitis patients, synovial fluid was collected as well. What the research found in general, with its limitations: The disease-linked clones were reported as significantly enriched in matched synovial fluid samples from ankylosing spondylitis patients. In peripheral blood, the disease-linked clones were found at relatively low frequencies and had a CD8+ phenotype. Some TCR beta motif variants had previously been reported in synovial fluid and blood of reactive arthritis patients, which suggested common disease-initiation mechanisms. Blood from ankylosing spondylitis patients appeared to be characterized by a TCR beta motif made up of eight highly homologous amino acid variants.

As regards this clonotype: Its antigen remains unidentified. No base quality information exists; no much larger clone differs at one position.

Sequencing took place on an Illumina HiSeq 2500. Quantitative 5'-RACE with molecular barcodes was the method used to prepare the TCR beta libraries. The paper's processing steps were these. A new computational method, built on a probabilistic model of VDJ rearrangement, was used to identify disease-linked TCR variants. TCRdb trimmed public reads at Q25 via fastp, called clones via MiXCR and kept in-frame beta chains. Rows matching on CDR3 protein sequence are summarized as one entry with the most common DNA and genes. TCRdb assigned the V and J calls; the authors' analysis was not used. The sample table lists 150,000 to 200,000 distinct CDR3 sequences, 13% of them with a count of one. Together, the top ten hold 11% of the sample. From a lookup of the germline V gene, CDR1 and CDR2 are MDHEN and SYDVKM. Trimming costs V 3 bases and J 0 bases, and their ends lie 11 bases apart. There are 16 amino acids in the CDR3, from cysteine to phenylalanine inclusive. Only the CDR3 DNA is retained, 48 bases long and in frame from the first base.

Sequenced: blood, either unsorted or a sorted T cell fraction (not recorded which). Rearrangement joined TRBV28 to TRBJ1-4; the D gene is unclear. This TCR derives from a female donor with ankylosing spondylitis or in good health (not recorded which). In nucleotide form, the sequence is TGTGCCAGCAGTTTCCTCCCGACCGCAACTAATGAAAAACTGTTTTTT. This encodes CASSFLPTATNEKLFF.